A selection of T cell receptor beta chains follows, all from one sample in a study of OX40 agonist ivuxolimab in advanced cancers. Clones were read by immunoSEQ multiplex PCR, and TCRdb kept only the in-frame ones, dropping some. The repertoire includes some 100,000 clones, 84% of them detected once, and more than 0.95% sits in the top ten. Source: CD4+ or CD8+ T cells sorted from blood, taken in a trial of the OX40 agonist ivuxolimab. The origin of the receptors is an adult with an advanced solid tumor such as melanoma, head and neck, liver or kidney cancer. Each CDR3 is given with its conserved first and last residue. Each record gives: CDR3 protein, D gene, J gene, V gene. D genes are given only for firm matches.

CDR3 protein: CASSSQGAGSPLHF; D gene: TRBD1; J gene: TRBJ1-6; V gene: TRBV7-6
CDR3 protein: CASSLIGQGSYEQYF; D gene: TRBD1; J gene: TRBJ2-7; V gene: TRBV6-5
CDR3 protein: CASSLTPGQGYQETQYF; D gene: TRBD1; J gene: TRBJ2-5; V gene: TRBV7-9
CDR3 protein: CAWSSAYGYTF; D gene: NA; J gene: TRBJ1-2; V gene: TRBV30
CDR3 protein: CASSLGTGSYNSPLHF; D gene: NA; J gene: TRBJ1-6; V gene: TRBV5-1
CDR3 protein: CATSRGTYNTEAFF; D gene: NA; J gene: TRBJ1-1; V gene: TRBV15
CDR3 protein: CASSVSGTGSKDNYGYTF; D gene: TRBD1; J gene: TRBJ1-2; V gene: TRBV5-1
CDR3 protein: CASSGGGETQYF; D gene: NA; J gene: TRBJ2-5; V gene: TRBV9
CDR3 protein: CASRRTGEGVQPQHF; D gene: TRBD1; J gene: TRBJ1-5; V gene: TRBV6-1
CDR3 protein: CASSPGPSSYNSPLHF; D gene: NA; J gene: TRBJ1-6; V gene: TRBV9
CDR3 protein: CASRTGRVGELFF; D gene: TRBD2; J gene: TRBJ2-2; V gene: TRBV7-2
CDR3 protein: CASSLPGTEKRAGELFF; D gene: TRBD1; J gene: TRBJ2-2; V gene: TRBV5-1
CDR3 protein: CASSYGLGTGGEQYF; D gene: TRBD1; J gene: TRBJ2-7; V gene: TRBV6-5
CDR3 protein: CASSPRDSFPAGTGELFF; D gene: NA; J gene: TRBJ2-2; V gene: TRBV7-2
CDR3 protein: CASSLTFGAGVQQFF; D gene: NA; J gene: TRBJ2-1; V gene: TRBV7-3
CDR3 protein: CASSDGLEVSGHRKQFF; D gene: TRBD2; J gene: TRBJ2-1; V gene: TRBV6-4
CDR3 protein: CASSFPAAGELFF; D gene: NA; J gene: TRBJ2-2; V gene: TRBV5-6
CDR3 protein: CASSSGQFSGELFF; D gene: NA; J gene: TRBJ2-2; V gene: TRBV7-3
CDR3 protein: CASSLAGTSGYTGELFF; D gene: TRBD2; J gene: TRBJ2-2; V gene: TRBV7-8
CDR3 protein: CASSLYRGAGITEAFF; D gene: NA; J gene: TRBJ1-1; V gene: TRBV5-6
CDR3 protein: CASSIPLGALDSNQPQHF; D gene: NA; J gene: TRBJ1-5; V gene: TRBV19
CDR3 protein: CASSPEVSGNTIYF; D gene: NA; J gene: TRBJ1-3; V gene: TRBV5-1
CDR3 protein: CASSLGGTQNNEQFF; D gene: NA; J gene: TRBJ2-1; V gene: TRBV5-4
CDR3 protein: CASSLGNQGQPQHF; D gene: NA; J gene: TRBJ1-5; V gene: TRBV7-6
CDR3 protein: CTSSLTGQGRGYTF; D gene: TRBD1; J gene: TRBJ1-2; V gene: TRBV27
CDR3 protein: CATQDGLFVDEQYF; D gene: NA; J gene: TRBJ2-7; V gene: TRBV10-3
CDR3 protein: CAWSGTGRGSNQPQHF; D gene: TRBD1; J gene: TRBJ1-5; V gene: TRBV30
CDR3 protein: CASRGTASADTQYF; D gene: NA; J gene: TRBJ2-3; V gene: TRBV19
CDR3 protein: CASSSGSGYGNTIYF; D gene: NA; J gene: TRBJ1-3; V gene: TRBV7-2
CDR3 protein: CASSPPTDEGQPQHF; D gene: NA; J gene: TRBJ1-5; V gene: TRBV18
CDR3 protein: CASSLWGTGSQPQHF; D gene: TRBD1; J gene: TRBJ1-5; V gene: TRBV5-5
CDR3 protein: CASSQGSLATSNYGYTF; D gene: NA; J gene: TRBJ1-2; V gene: TRBV4-2
CDR3 protein: CASSEPGGYGYTF; D gene: NA; J gene: TRBJ1-2; V gene: TRBV5-1
CDR3 protein: CASRQGYYEQYF; D gene: NA; J gene: TRBJ2-7; V gene: TRBV11-2
CDR3 protein: CASSPQGRIGLTDTQYF; D gene: NA; J gene: TRBJ2-3; V gene: TRBV7-2
CDR3 protein: CASSPGTGRDEQYF; D gene: TRBD1; J gene: TRBJ2-7; V gene: TRBV18